This TCR beta chain appears in the sequencing data of a study of early T cells in non-severe SARS-CoV-2 infection. In its sample, this clonotype was seen many times. Via MiXCR, TCRdb re-called the 5' RACE reads, giving one row per CDR3 protein. Of approximately 31,000 distinct CDR3 sequences in the sample, around 5.4% were seen once. The CDR3 has 11 amino acids. Trimming shortened V by 6 bases and J by 11 bases, and 16 bases separated the two germline ends. Germline CDR1 DFQATT, CDR2 SNEGSKA (reference sequence). The specimen sequenced was whole blood. The source is an adult who was a healthcare worker with PCR-confirmed SARS-CoV-2 infection or an uninfected control (not recorded which). The chain joins TRBV20-1 to TRBJ2-5, with D possibly matching TRBD2 (6 bases). The CDR3 is CSALQGGTQYF. CDR3 nucleotide sequence: TGCAGTGCCTTGCAAGGCGGGACTCAGTACTTC.